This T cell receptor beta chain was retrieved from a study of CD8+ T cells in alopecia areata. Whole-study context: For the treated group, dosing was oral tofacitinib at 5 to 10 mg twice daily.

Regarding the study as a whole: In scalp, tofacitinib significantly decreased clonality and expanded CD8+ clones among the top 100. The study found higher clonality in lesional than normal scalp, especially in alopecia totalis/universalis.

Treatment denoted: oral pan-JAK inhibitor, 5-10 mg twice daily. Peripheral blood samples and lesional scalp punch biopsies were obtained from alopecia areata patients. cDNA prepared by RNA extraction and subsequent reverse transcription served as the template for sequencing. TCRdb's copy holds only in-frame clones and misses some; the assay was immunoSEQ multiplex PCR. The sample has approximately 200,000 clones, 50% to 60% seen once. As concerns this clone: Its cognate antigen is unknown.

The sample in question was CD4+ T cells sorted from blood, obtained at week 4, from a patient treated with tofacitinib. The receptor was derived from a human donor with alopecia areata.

The CDR3 DNA follows: TGTGCCAGCAGATCGGGGGGCGGCTACACCTTC. It encodes CASRSGGGYTF. This chain connects TRBV28 to TRBJ1-2, with D possibly being TRBD1 (6 bases). The CDR3 has 11 residues. V was trimmed by 6 bases and J by 8 bases, leaving 10 bases between them. Germline loops: CDR1 MDHEN, CDR2 SYDVKM.